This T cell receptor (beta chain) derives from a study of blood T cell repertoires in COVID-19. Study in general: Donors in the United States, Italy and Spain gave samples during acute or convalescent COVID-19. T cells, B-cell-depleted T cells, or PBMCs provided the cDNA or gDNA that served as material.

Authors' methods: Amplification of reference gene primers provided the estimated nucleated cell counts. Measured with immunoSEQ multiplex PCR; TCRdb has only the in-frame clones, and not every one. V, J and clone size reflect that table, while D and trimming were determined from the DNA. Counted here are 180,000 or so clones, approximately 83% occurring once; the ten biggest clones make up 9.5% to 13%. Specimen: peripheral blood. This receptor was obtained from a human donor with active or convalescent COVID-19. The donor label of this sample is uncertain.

For the CDR3, the DNA is TGCGCCAGCAGCTTGGTACAGGGGTCTTCCTACGAGCAGTACTTC. It specifies CASSLVQGSSYEQYF. The genes are TRBV5-1 and TRBJ2-7; 7 bases fit TRBD1. The CDR3 contains 15 residues. CDR1 is SGHRS and CDR2 is YFSETQ in the germline V gene. Trimming removed 0 bases from V and 1 base from J; junction bases left unmatched: 4. The full variable domain, rest sourced from reference TRBV5-1 and TRBJ2-7, is KAGVTQTPRYLIKTRGQQVTLSCSPISGHRSVSWYQQTPGQGLQFLFEYFSETQRNKGNFPGRFSGRQFSNSRSEMNVSTLELGDSALYLCASSLVQGSSYEQYFGPGTRLTVT.